This paragraph covers one T cell receptor beta chain sequence. This entry is derived from a study of blood T cell repertoires in COVID-19. The CDR3 has 15 residues. The trim removed 1 base at V and 3 bases at J, leaving 3 bases unmatched. The germline V gene encodes CDR1 SGHRS and CDR2 YFSETQ. Libraries were prepared by immunoSEQ multiplex PCR; TCRdb keeps only in-frame clonotypes and omits some of them. Of approximately 220,000 clones in the sample, 75% to 85% were seen once. The sequence came from a woman aged 40 to 49 with acute COVID-19. The J gene is TRBJ1-3, the V gene TRBV5-1; 8 bases are shared with TRBD1. The source material was PBMCs or T cells enriched from blood (not recorded which). The CDR3 spells CASSLRTGSGNTIYF. CDR3 bases: TGCGCCAGCAGCTTGAGGACAGGGAGTGGAAACACCATATATTTT.